By share, the clone carrying this T cell receptor beta chain counts as medium-sized. Antigen: not known. V was shortened by 6 bases and J by 6 bases, with 21 bases between the two germline ends. CDR3 length equals 16 residues. The germline V gene has CDR1 MNHEY and CDR2 SVGAGI. A mixed TRB-A/B primer pool amplified rearranged TRB by multiplex touch-down PCR. One entry per CDR3 protein results from TCRdb running MiXCR on the multiplex PCR reads. In the table there are around 5,300 distinct CDR3 sequences, 20% to 30% of which are singletons. The template was genomic DNA from peripheral blood, not RNA. These data are taken from a study of T cell repertoires in aging, cancer and after chemotherapy. Whole-study context: Clear clonal overlap appeared across healthy donor samples taken over several months to years.

Study-wide results and caveats: In healthy donors, age-related TCR diversity loss mainly reflected lost richness. Rebound thymic output was suggested by rising median generation probability during chemotherapy in each cancer cohort.

The specimen sequenced was blood. This clonotype was sampled from a human donor in good health. This chain uses TRBV6-5 with TRBJ2-1; D unresolved. Written as DNA, the CDR3 is TGTGCCAGCAGCCAGGTAGGAACTGCCACCCGCAATGAGCAGTTCTTC. This codes for CASSQVGTATRNEQFF.